Each of the 14 T cell receptor beta chains below was sequenced from the same sample in a study of spatial heterogeneity in lung cancer. Time point meaning: blood at routine non-recurrence follow-up after resection. TCRdb reprocessed the 5' RACE reads via MiXCR and lists one record per CDR3 protein. The data show roughly 4,200 distinct CDR3 sequences, about 26% seen once. The sample was PBMCs, taken at follow-up. These receptors were taken from a male donor with early-stage non-small cell lung cancer.

This clonotype was found a few times. The J gene is TRBJ2-3, the V gene TRBV7-2; possibly TRBD1 or TRBD2 for D (7 bases each). The CDR3 covers 15 residues. The V gene's germline CDR1 is SGHTA and CDR2 FQGNSA. Trimming cost V 5 bases and J 7 bases, with 19 bases left between them. In DNA form, the CDR3 reads TGTGCCAGCAGCCCTCAGGGGGGAGGGCTTAATACGCAGTATTTT. Translation: CASSPQGGGLNTQYF.

By sample fraction, this clonotype is medium-sized. The rearrangement links TRBV12-3 or TRBV12-4 to TRBJ1-5; D call uncertain. The V end was cut by 6 bases, the J end by 6 bases, with 9 bases between. The CDR3 spans 12 residues. CDR3 nucleotide sequence: TGTGCCAGCAGCCTCGGTCCTCAGCCCCAGCATTTT. Amino acids: CASSLGPQPQHF.

V gene TRBV6-4 combines with J gene TRBJ2-2, with 7 positions matching TRBD1. This CDR3 has 15 amino acids. The J segment lost 3 bases and the V segment lost 5 bases, leaving 6 bases of the junction unmatched. Germline CDR1 MRHNA, CDR2 SNTAGT. CDR3 DNA sequence: TGTGCCAGCAGTCCGAGACAGGGACACACCGGGGAGCTGTTTTTT. This codes for CASSPRQGHTGELFF.

This clonotype was counted a few times. The V and J genes are TRBV6-1 and TRBJ2-5; 9 positions agree with TRBD2. The CDR3 has 15 residues. Germline V gene data show CDR1 as MNHNS and CDR2 as SASEGT. V lost 6 bases and J lost 4; bases outside the gene matches: 9. CDR3 protein: CASSRSASGAETQYF. The CDR3 nucleotides are TGTGCCAGCAGCAGATCGGCTAGCGGGGCAGAGACCCAGTACTTC.

Remarks on this clonotype: The CDR3 carries no conserved terminal phenylalanine or tryptophan, so it likely arises from a read error. The genes are TRBV10-2 and TRBJ2-3, with 14 bases that match TRBD2. This CDR3 contains 15 residues. The ends lost 7 bases at V and 4 bases at J; junction bases unmatched: 4. Germline values: CDR1 WSHSY, CDR2 SAAADI. The chain's CDR3 is CASKGLAGVADTQYL. CDR3 bases: TGCGCCAGCAAGGGACTAGCGGGAGTAGCAGATACGCAGTATTTA.

By share, this clonotype ranks as medium-sized (0.01 to 0.1%). The rearrangement joins TRBV12-3 or TRBV12-4 to TRBJ1-2; D call uncertain. V was pared by 7 bases and J by 8 bases, with 14 bases between. This CDR3 contains 12 residues. The CDR3 protein is CASKVSTAGYTF. The CDR3, as DNA: TGTGCCAGCAAAGTTTCGACGGCGGGCTACACCTTC.

For the CDR3, the DNA is TGTGCCAGCAGTTACACCTCCTATAATTCACCCCTCCACTTT. Its protein is CASSYTSYNSPLHF. The genes are TRBV6-5 and TRBJ1-6; D is unclear. Germline CDR1 is MNHEY and CDR2 is SVGAGI. Trimming cost V 2 bases and J 0 bases, with 2 bases left between them. CDR3 length equals 14 residues.

The gene calls are TRBV5-1 and TRBJ1-5; weak D call: TRBD1 (5 bases). The CDR3 consists of 13 residues. The V gene's germline CDR1 is SGHRS and CDR2 YFSETQ. V was trimmed by 3 bases and J by 5 bases, leaving 9 bases between them. CDR3 protein: CASSWGVDQPQHF. The DNA of the CDR3 is TGCGCCAGCAGCTGGGGGGTAGATCAGCCCCAGCATTTT.

The chain joins TRBV3-1 to TRBJ1-1; no clear D. Germline CDR1 reads LGHDT; CDR2 reads YNNKEL (reference sequence). The CDR3 has 12 residues. Trimming cost V 3 bases and J 4 bases, with 6 bases left between them. CDR3: CASSHLPTEAFF. In nucleotides, the CDR3 is TGTGCCAGCAGCCATTTACCCACTGAAGCTTTCTTT.

V gene TRBV7-9 combines with J gene TRBJ2-3; a possible D gene is TRBD1 (5 bases). The CDR3 totals 14 residues. CDR1 is SEHNR and CDR2 is FQNEAQ in the germline V gene (reference sequence). Trimming took off 6 bases at V and 8 bases at J, with 18 bases between the two ends. The chain's CDR3 is CASSFLQGSSTQYF. CDR3 coding DNA: TGTGCCAGCAGTTTTCTCCAGGGATCCAGTACGCAGTATTTT.

This clonotype was seen more than once but under ten times. The CDR3 DNA sequence: TGCAGCGTTGACCCGGGACAGGGGGCCATGAAGCAGTTCTTC. This sequence encodes CSVDPGQGAMKQFF. The J gene is TRBJ2-1, the V gene TRBV29-1; 12 bases are a match to TRBD1. The CDR3 is 14 residues long. V was pared by 3 bases and J by 11 bases, with 8 bases of the junction left unmatched. Germline lookup yields CDR1 SQVTM and CDR2 ANQGSEA.

This clonotype qualifies as medium-sized (0.01 to 0.1%). The CDR3 DNA reads as TGCAGCGTTATCAGGACAGGGGCCAATGAGCAGTTCTTC. As protein: CSVIRTGANEQFF. The V and J genes are TRBV29-1 and TRBJ2-1; 9 nucleotides match TRBD1. Germline V lookup: CDR1 SQVTM, CDR2 ANQGSEA. The CDR3 has 13 amino acids. The trim removed 5 bases at V and 6 bases at J, leaving 5 bases unmatched.

By share of the sample, this clonotype is large. The chain combines TRBV11-2 with TRBJ2-1; 8 nucleotides match TRBD2. V lost 4 bases to trimming and J lost 7 bases; unmatched junction nucleotides: 9. This CDR3 spans 15 amino acids. Germline-derived CDR1 and CDR2 are SGHAT and FQNNGV. CDR3 nucleotide sequence: TGTGCCAGCAGCTCCTCTCGGGGACTAGAAAATGAGCAGTTCTTC. This encodes CASSSSRGLENEQFF.

The V and J genes are TRBV19 and TRBJ2-1; no reliable D call. Deletions cut 8 bases from V and 2 bases from J, with 13 bases between. The germline CDR1 and CDR2 sequences are LNHDA and SQIVND (reference sequence). This CDR3 has 14 amino acids. The CDR3 DNA reads as TGTGCCAGTTCGCGCGCATTTCCCTACAATGAGCAGTTCTTC. Its protein product is CASSRAFPYNEQFF.